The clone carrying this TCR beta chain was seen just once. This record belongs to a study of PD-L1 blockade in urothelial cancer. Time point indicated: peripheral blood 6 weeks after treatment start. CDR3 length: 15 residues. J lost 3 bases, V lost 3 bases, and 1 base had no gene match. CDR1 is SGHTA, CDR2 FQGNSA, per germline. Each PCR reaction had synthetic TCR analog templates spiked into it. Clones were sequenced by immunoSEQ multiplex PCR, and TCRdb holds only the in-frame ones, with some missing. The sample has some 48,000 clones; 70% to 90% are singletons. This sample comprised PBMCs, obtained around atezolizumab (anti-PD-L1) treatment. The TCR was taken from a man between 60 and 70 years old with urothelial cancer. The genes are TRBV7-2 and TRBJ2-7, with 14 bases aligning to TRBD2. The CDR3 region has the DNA TGTGCCAGCAGCTTGGGACTAGCGGGGGTCTACGAGCAGTACTTC. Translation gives CASSLGLAGVYEQYF. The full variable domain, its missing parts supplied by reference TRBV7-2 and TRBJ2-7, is GAGVSQSPSNKVTEKGKDVELRCDPISGHTALYWYRQSLGQGLEFLIYFQGNSAPDKSGLPSDRFSAERTGGSVSTLTIQRTQQEDSAVYLCASSLGLAGVYEQYFGPGTRLTVT.